This T cell receptor beta chain was sequenced for a study of human T cells and chemical hapten exposure (dated by TCRdb to the early 2020s). In terms of the full investigation: For sensitization, 2% DPC in acetone was applied to an approximately 2 cm by approximately 2 cm area of upper inner arm skin. Throughout the study period of around 24 weeks, patients also received therapeutic DPC doses to the scalp every week. Patch tests used Finn chambers with 0.01% DPC on the upper back, scored after 6 days by International Contact Dermatitis Research Group standards. Most of the patients in the cohort were female, and the cohort covered alopecia areata with under or over 50% scalp involvement, alopecia totalis and alopecia universalis. The libraries were sequenced as a pool, and the TCR yield per sample differed mostly because of small variations in library volumes within the pool. This study followed changes in the peripheral blood TCR repertoire in vivo during primary and secondary sensitization of alopecia patients to the hapten diphenylcyclopropenone (DPC). Blood was sampled from patients pre-sensitization (week 0) and at 2, 6 and about 24 weeks after DPC sensitization. Approximately 28 alopecia patients gave blood for TCR sequencing at one to four time points (pre-sensitization, 2, 6 and 24 weeks).

Receptor amplification or capture employed RACE. This sample was sequenced with a NextSeq 500. During library preparation, unique molecular identifiers were attached to individual cDNA molecules so that TCRs could be counted quantitatively and reproducibly. From each blood RNA sample, both TCR alpha and TCR beta chains were sequenced. As for the original processing: A median of roughly 98,000 TCRs per sample was observed, with a range of about 20,000 to 750,000. V, J and CDR3 annotation of the TCR reads was carried out using the Decombinator software suite. For the PS versus PT1 abundance plots, all samples were subsampled to the same number of TCRs (28,000). Expanded TCRs were defined as absent before sensitization and observed at least eight times at the 2-week time point. TCRdb redid the processing of the public reads, applying fastp at Q25 and MiXCR, and retained in-frame beta chains. CDR3 protein sequences are deduplicated, and each keeps its most common genes and DNA. V and J calls and clone size were set by TCRdb, not the authors. For this sample there are about 90,000 distinct CDR3 sequences; around 9.9% appear just once. The leading ten clones occupy about 0.95% of the sample.

This clonotype was detected many times. It lacks a known antigen. Per-nucleotide qualities are absent, and no much larger clonotype sits a single base away. In light of the paper, this sample's time point label describes: patch test 3, about 24 weeks after DPC sensitization. In the paper's terms, the treatment or condition label means: therapeutic diphenylcyclopropenone sensitization with weekly scalp DPC. Blood at each patch-test visit was drawn before the patch test was applied. Patients were eligible if aged 18 to 70, diagnosed with alopecia and judged suitable for DPC therapy, and pregnant patients were excluded. Unfractionated whole blood was collected in Tempus Blood RNA tubes, and total RNA was extracted from that blood. V trim: 4 bases; J trim: 6 bases; unmatched bases: 15. Inclusive of the bounding cysteine and phenylalanine, the CDR3 is 17 residues long. Only CDR3 DNA remains: 51 bases, in frame from the first base. Reading the germline V gene (reference sequence) gives CDR1 SGHAT and CDR2 FQDESV.

Beyond this particular receptor, the publication reports: Because every patient had alopecia, a presumed autoimmune disease, the patients' immune response might differ from that of healthy individuals. After repeated subsampling, the strength of the expansion versus patch-test correlation and the threshold at which it became significant changed. DPC sensitization did not change the number of TCRs with a frequency above 1 in 1000, and there was no evidence of changes in global repertoire structure. A positive correlation was found between the number of PT1 expanded TCRs and patch test score, with significance reached at thresholds 8, 16 and 32 but not 4. Compared with pre-sensitization or healthy control sets, expanded TCRs formed significantly more large CDR3 similarity clusters, which is consistent with antigen-driven responses.

This TCR came from a woman between 25 and 40 years old with alopecia areata. Some clones in this sample may be carry-over from other donors' samples. The sample in question was whole blood, obtained in connection with sensitization to the hapten diphenylcyclopropenone (DPC). The chain is encoded by TRBV11-1 joined to TRBJ2-5; 9 nucleotides in the junction match TRBD2. The CDR3 reads as follows: CASSSTGGLAGFKTQYF. The sequenced DNA is TGTGCCAGCAGCTCCACTGGTGGGCTAGCGGGATTCAAGACCCAGTACTTC.